The rows below give T cell receptor beta chains drawn from one sample of a study of cytomegalovirus exposure and HLA in healthy donors. The method was immunoSEQ multiplex PCR; TCRdb's version includes in-frame clones alone and lacks a portion of them. This listing includes under 40,000 clones. Sequenced material: PBMCs. Every receptor here comes from a middle-aged woman in good health and CMV-seropositive. Each CDR3 is given with its conserved first and last residue. Fields, in order: D gene, V gene, CDR3 protein. D genes are given only for firm matches.

D gene: TRBD2; V gene: TRBV9; CDR3 protein: CASNPSGGARTDTQYF
D gene: -; V gene: TRBV27; CDR3 protein: CASSLRPENIQYF
D gene: -; V gene: TRBV28; CDR3 protein: CASSAPRGGNQPQHF
D gene: -; V gene: TRBV4-1; CDR3 protein: CASSQVPSGGQQPQHF
D gene: TRBD2; V gene: TRBV6-4; CDR3 protein: CASSQTSGDSTDTQYF
D gene: -; V gene: TRBV5-6; CDR3 protein: CASSLGTFSNEQFF
D gene: TRBD2; V gene: TRBV6-6; CDR3 protein: CASSYSSQREGYEQYF
D gene: -; V gene: TRBV27; CDR3 protein: CASSLSISHRNYGYTF
D gene: -; V gene: TRBV6-1; CDR3 protein: CASSEAVRVTDTQYF
D gene: -; V gene: TRBV21-1; CDR3 protein: CASSKEGLQETQYF
D gene: TRBD2; V gene: TRBV11-2; CDR3 protein: CASSLVSGTNFYEQYF
D gene: TRBD1; V gene: TRBV19; CDR3 protein: CASSPPGQSTLQYF
D gene: -; V gene: TRBV29-1; CDR3 protein: CSVEVSGKETQYF
D gene: -; V gene: TRBV6-5; CDR3 protein: CASSPEGFAGREAFF
D gene: -; V gene: TRBV5-1; CDR3 protein: CASSFWGGGSTDTQYF
D gene: -; V gene: TRBV2; CDR3 protein: CASRPSSNEQFF
D gene: TRBD1; V gene: TRBV9; CDR3 protein: CASSETLTGVSSGANVLTF
D gene: -; V gene: TRBV20-1; CDR3 protein: CSARQETQYF
D gene: -; V gene: TRBV19; CDR3 protein: CASSIGAPYEQYF
D gene: TRBD1; V gene: TRBV5-1; CDR3 protein: CASSLTGTGDREQYF
D gene: TRBD1; V gene: TRBV4-1; CDR3 protein: CASSYGTGGLEAFF
D gene: TRBD2; V gene: TRBV28; CDR3 protein: CASKGLAGGKGPNEQFF
D gene: TRBD1; V gene: TRBV2; CDR3 protein: CASKGQTYEAFF
D gene: TRBD1; V gene: TRBV27; CDR3 protein: CASSRLSGGVVNEQFF
D gene: -; V gene: TRBV10-3; CDR3 protein: CAISESGAGRNEQYF
D gene: TRBD1; V gene: TRBV7-9; CDR3 protein: CASSLSGTVEKLFF